This T cell receptor beta chain was found in a study of T cells in tuberculosis. There are 12 residues in the CDR3. V was pared by 4 bases and J by 5 bases, with 8 bases between. Germline loops: CDR1 MNHEY, CDR2 SVGAGI. Some clones are missing from TCRdb's copy, which holds only in-frame ones; the method was immunoSEQ multiplex PCR. This table holds around 10,000 clones, approximately 94% found once. This chain connects TRBV6-5 to TRBJ1-1; maybe TRBD1 (5 bases). The sample taken for sequencing was PBMCs. The origin of this receptor is an adult with tuberculosis. The CDR3 region is CASSSGGTEAFF. The CDR3 DNA reads as TGTGCCAGCAGTTCCGGGGGTACTGAAGCTTTCTTT.